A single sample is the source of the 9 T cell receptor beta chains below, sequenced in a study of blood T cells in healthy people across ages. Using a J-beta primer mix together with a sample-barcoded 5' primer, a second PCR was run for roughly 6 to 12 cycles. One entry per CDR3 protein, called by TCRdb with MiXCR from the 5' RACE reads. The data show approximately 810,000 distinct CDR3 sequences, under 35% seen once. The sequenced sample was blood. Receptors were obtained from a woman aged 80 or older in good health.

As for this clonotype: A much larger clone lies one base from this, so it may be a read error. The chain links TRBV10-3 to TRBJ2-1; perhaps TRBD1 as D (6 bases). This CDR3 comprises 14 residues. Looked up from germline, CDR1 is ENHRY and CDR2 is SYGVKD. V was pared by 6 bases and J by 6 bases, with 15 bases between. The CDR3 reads CAIRETGNSNEQFF. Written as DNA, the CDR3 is TGTGCCATCAGGGAAACAGGGAATAGCAATGAGCAGTTCTTC.

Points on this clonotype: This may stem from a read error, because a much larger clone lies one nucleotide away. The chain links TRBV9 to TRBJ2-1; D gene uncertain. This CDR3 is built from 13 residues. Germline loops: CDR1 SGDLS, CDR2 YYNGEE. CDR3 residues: CTSSVEVRNEQFF. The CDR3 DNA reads TGTACCAGCAGCGTAGAAGTCAGGAATGAGCAGTTCTTC.

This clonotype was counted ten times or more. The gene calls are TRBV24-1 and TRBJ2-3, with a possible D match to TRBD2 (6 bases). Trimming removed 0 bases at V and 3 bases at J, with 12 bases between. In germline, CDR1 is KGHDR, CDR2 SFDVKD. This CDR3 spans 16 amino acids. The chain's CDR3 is CATSDLAGRGTDTQYF. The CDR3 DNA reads TGTGCCACCAGTGATTTGGCGGGGCGGGGTACAGATACGCAGTATTTT.

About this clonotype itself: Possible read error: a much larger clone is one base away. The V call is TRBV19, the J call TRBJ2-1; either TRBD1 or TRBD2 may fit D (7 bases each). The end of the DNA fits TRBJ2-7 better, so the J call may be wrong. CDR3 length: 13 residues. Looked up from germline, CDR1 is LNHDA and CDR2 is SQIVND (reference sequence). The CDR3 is CASIRGGGNEQYF. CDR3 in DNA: TGTGCCAGTATCCGGGGAGGGGGCAATGAGCAGTACTTC.

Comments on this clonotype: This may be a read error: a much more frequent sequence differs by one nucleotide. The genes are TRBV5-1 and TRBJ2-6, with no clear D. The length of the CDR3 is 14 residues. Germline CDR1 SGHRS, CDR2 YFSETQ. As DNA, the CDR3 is TGCGTCAGCAGCTTGTACGCTGGGGCCAACGTCCTGACTTTC. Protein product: CVSSLYAGANVLTF.

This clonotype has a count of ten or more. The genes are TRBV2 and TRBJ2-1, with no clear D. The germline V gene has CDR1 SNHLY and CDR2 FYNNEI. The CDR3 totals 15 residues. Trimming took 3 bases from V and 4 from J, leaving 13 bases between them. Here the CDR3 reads CASSEFKDRYNEQFF. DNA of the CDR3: TGTGCCAGCAGTGAGTTCAAGGACCGGTACAATGAGCAGTTCTTC.

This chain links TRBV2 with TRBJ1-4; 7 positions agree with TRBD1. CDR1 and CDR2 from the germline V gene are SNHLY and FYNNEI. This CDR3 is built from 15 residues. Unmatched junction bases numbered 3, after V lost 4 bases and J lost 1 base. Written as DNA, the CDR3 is TGTGCCAGCAGTGGACAGGGTCAAACTAATGAAAAACTGTTTTTT. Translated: CASSGQGQTNEKLFF.

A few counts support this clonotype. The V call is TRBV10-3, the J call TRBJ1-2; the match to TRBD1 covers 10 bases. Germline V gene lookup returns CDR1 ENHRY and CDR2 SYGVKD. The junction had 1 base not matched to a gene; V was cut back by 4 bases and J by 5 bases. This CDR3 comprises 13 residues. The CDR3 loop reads CAISVGQGYGYTF. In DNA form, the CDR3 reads TGTGCCATCAGTGTGGGACAGGGGTATGGCTACACCTTC.

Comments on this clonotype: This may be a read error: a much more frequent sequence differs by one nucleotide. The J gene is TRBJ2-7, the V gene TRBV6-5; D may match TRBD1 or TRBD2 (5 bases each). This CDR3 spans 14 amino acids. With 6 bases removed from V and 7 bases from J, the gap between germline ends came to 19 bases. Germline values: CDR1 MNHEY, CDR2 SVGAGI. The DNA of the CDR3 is TGTGCCAGCAGGAGGGGAGTCTCCTACAATGAGCAGTACTTC. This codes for CASRRGVSYNEQYF.